Detailed here is one T cell receptor beta chain. Its target is not known. Germline V gene data show CDR1 as ENHRY and CDR2 as SYGVKD. This CDR3 spans 12 amino acids. Trimming cost V 11 bases and J 0 bases, with 11 bases left between them. These data come from a study of shared clonotypes between healthy human individuals. Whole-study context: The people who gave samples were a couple of women and a few men aged 18 to 49.

Overall study results and limits: Richness estimates generally favored naive over memory subsets. Clonotype sharing across a few donors was observed for 4% to 6.5% of naive CD4 clonotypes.

It was across several immunoSEQ plates that each subset's genomic DNA was evenly split. Here immunoSEQ multiplex PCR was the method, and the copy in TCRdb shows in-frame clones only, minus some. The data show about 690,000 clones, less than 95% seen once. V and J are TRBV10-3 and TRBJ2-7; D is ambiguous. Sequencing input: memory CD8+ T cells from PBMCs. Subset: CD45RO+ cells pooled with CCR7-negative TemRA cells. The receptor comes from a man younger than 35 in good health. Some clones in this sample may be carry-over from other donors' samples. CDR3 sequence (DNA): TGTGCCTTTAGAGAAAGCTCCTACGAGCAGTACTTC. This sequence encodes CAFRESSYEQYF.